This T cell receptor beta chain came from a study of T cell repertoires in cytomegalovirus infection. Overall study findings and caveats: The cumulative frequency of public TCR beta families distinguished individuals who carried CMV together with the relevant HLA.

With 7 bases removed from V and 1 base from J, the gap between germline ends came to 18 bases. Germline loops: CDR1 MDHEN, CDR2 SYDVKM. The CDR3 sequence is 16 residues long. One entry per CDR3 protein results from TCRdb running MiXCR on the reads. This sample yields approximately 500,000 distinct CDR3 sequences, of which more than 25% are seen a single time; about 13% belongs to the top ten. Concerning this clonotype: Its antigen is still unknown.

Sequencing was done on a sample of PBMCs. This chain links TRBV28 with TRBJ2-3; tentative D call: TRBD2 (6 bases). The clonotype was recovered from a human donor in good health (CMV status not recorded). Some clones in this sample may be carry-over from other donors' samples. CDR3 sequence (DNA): TGTGCCAGCAAATATACCGTCGGCGGGGGCACAGATACGCAGTATTTT. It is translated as CASKYTVGGGTDTQYF.